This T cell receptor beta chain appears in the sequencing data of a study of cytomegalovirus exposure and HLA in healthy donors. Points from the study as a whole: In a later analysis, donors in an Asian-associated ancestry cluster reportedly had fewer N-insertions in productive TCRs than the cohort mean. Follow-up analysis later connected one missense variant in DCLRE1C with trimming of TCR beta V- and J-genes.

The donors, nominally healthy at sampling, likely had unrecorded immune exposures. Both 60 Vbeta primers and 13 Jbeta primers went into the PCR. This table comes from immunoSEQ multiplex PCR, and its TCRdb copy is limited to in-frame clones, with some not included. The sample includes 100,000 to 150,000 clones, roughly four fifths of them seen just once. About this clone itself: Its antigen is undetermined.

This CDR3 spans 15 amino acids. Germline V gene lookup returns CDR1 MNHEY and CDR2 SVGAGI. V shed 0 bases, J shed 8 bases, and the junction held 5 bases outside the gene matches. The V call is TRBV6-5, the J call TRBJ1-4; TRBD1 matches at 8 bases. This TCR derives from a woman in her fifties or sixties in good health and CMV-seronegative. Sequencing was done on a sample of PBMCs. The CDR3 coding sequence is TGTGCCAGCAGTTACTCCGGGCAGGGGGCGGAAAAACTGTTTTTT. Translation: CASSYSGQGAEKLFF.